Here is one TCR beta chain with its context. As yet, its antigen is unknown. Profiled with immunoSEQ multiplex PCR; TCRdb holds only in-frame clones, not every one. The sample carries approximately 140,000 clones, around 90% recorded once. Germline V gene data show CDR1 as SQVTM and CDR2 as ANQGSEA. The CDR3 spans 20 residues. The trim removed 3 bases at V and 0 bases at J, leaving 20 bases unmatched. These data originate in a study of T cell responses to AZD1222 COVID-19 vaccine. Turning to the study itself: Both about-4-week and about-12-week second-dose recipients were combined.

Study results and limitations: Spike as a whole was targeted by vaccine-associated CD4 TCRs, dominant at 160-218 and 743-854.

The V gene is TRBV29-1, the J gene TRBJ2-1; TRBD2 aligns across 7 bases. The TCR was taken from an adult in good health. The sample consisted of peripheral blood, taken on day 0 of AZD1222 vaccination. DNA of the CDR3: TGCAGCGTTGAGGGTCTGGCGGGAGATGAGGGACTCAGCTCCTACAATGAGCAGTTCTTC. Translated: CSVEGLAGDEGLSSYNEQFF.